This TCR beta chain was sequenced during a study of identical twins. Whole-study findings and limits: Carriage of fewer insertions was seen in abundant cord blood beta clonotypes, whereas memory repertoires showed none. It was possible that invariant MAIT and iNKT cells partly confounded the zero-insertion analyses.

The germline gives CDR1 MNHEY, CDR2 SVGAGI. This CDR3 is 15 amino acids long. V lost 6 bases, J lost 6 bases, and 9 bases stayed unmatched. The cDNA had a unique molecular identifier and a template-switch universal primer site. From the 5' RACE reads, TCRdb called clonotypes with MiXCR, one entry per CDR3 protein. The sample holds about 810,000 distinct CDR3 sequences, 9% to 15% seen once. Every donor was a healthy Caucasian. The sample holds many counts of this clonotype. The antigen is unknown. These data were likewise used in another study, on yellow fever vaccine responses in identical twins.

This clonotype was obtained from a young woman in good health. This chain joins TRBV6-5 and TRBJ2-1, with TRBD2 matching over 9 bases. What was sequenced was PBMCs. In nucleotides, the CDR3 is TGTGCCAGCAGATTAGCGGGAGTGGCTTTCAATGAGCAGTTCTTC. Amino acids: CASRLAGVAFNEQFF.